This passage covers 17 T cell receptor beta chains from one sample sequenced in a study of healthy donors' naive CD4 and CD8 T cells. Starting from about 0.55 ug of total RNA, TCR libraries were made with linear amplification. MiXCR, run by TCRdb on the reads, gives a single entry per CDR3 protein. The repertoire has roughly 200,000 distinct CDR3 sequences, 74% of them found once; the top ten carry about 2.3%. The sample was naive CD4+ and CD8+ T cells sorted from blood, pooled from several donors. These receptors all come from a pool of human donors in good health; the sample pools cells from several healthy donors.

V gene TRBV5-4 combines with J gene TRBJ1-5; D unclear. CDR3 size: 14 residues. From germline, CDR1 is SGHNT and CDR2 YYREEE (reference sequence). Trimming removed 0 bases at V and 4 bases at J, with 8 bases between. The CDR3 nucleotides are TGTGCCAGCAGCTTGGCAGTCTTGAATCAGCCCCAGCATTTT. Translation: CASSLAVLNQPQHF.

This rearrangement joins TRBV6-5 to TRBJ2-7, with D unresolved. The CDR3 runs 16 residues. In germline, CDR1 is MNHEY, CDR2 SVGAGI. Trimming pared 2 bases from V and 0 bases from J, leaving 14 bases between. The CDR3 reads CASSYDGQKPSYEQYF. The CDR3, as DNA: TGTGCCAGCAGTTACGACGGGCAGAAACCCTCCTACGAGCAGTACTTC.

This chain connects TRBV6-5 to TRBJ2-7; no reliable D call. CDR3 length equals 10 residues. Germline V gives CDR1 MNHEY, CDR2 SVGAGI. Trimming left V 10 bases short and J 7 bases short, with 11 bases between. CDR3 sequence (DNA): TGTGCCATCGGGTCCCCGGAGCAGTACTTC. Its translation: CAIGSPEQYF.

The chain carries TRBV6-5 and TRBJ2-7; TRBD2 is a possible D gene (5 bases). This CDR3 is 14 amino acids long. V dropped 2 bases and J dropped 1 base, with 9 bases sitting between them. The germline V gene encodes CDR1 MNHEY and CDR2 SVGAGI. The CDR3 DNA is TGTGCCAGCAGTTACCTTTCGGGGTCCTACGAGCAGTACTTC. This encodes CASSYLSGSYEQYF.

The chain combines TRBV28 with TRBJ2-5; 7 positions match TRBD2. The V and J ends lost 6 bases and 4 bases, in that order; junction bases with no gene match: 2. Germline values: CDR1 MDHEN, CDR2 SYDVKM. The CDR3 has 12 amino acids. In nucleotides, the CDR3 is TGTGCCAGCAGATCGGGGGGAGAGACCCAGTACTTC. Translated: CASRSGGETQYF.

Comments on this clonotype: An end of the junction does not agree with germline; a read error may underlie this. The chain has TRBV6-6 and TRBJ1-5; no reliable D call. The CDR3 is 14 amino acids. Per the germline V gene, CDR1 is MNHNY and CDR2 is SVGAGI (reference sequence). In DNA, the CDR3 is TGTGCCAGCAGTGTGGGCATTAGCAACCAGCCCCAGCATTTT. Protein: CASSVGISNQPQHF.

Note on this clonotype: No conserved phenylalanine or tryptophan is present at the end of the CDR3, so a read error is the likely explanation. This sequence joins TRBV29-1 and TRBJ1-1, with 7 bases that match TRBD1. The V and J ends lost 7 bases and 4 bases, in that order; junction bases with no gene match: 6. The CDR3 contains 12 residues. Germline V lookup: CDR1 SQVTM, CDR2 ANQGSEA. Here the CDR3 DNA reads TGCAGCGCTGCGGCAGGGGGCACTGAAGCTTTCCTT. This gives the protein CSAAAGGTEAFL.

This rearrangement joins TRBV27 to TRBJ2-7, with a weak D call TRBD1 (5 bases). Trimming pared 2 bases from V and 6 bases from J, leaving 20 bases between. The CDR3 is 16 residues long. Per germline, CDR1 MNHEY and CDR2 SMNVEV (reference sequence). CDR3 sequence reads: CASSLRARQGYGEQYF. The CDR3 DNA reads TGTGCCAGCAGTTTAAGAGCCCGGCAGGGATATGGCGAGCAGTACTTC.

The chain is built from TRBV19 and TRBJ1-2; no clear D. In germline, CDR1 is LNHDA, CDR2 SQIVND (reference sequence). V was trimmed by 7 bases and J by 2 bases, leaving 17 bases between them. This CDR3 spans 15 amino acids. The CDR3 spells CASTPRYSANYGYTF. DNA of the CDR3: TGTGCCAGTACCCCCAGGTATTCTGCGAACTATGGCTACACCTTC.

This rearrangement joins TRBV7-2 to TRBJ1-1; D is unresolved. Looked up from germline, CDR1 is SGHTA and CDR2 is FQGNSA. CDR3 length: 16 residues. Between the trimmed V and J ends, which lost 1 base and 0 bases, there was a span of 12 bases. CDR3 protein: CASSLGLLGMNTEAFF. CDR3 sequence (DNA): TGTGCCAGCAGCTTAGGTTTGCTGGGCATGAACACTGAAGCTTTCTTT.

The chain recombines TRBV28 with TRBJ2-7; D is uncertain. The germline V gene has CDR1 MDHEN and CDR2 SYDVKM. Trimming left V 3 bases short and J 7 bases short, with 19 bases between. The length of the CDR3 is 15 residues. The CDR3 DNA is TGTGCCAGCAGTTTGCGCACCCGGACGGAGCAGGAGCAGTACTTC. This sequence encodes CASSLRTRTEQEQYF. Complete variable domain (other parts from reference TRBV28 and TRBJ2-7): DVKVTQSSRYLVKRTGEKVFLECVQDMDHENMFWYRQDPGLGLRLIYFSYDVKMKEKGDIPEGYSVSREKKERFSLILESASTNQTSMYLCASSLRTRTEQEQYFGPGTRLTVT.

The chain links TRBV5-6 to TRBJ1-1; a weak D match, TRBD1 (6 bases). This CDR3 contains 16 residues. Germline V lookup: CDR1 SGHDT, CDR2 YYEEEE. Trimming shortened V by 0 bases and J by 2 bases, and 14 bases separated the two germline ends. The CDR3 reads CASSLDRETTNTEAFF. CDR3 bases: TGTGCCAGCAGCTTGGACAGGGAGACCACCAACACTGAAGCTTTCTTT.

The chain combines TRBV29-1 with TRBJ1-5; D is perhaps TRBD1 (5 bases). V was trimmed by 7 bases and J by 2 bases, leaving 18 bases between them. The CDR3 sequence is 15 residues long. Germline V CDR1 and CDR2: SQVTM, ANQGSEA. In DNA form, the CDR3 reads TGCAGCGGGCCGTCGGGGGAGAAAGGCAATCAGCCCCAGCATTTT. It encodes CSGPSGEKGNQPQHF.

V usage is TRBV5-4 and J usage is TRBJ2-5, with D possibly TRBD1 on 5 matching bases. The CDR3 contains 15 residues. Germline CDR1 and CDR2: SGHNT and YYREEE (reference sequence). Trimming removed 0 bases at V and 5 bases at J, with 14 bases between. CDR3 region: CASSLVQGVGETQYF. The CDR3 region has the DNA TGTGCCAGCAGCTTGGTTCAGGGTGTAGGGGAGACCCAGTACTTC.

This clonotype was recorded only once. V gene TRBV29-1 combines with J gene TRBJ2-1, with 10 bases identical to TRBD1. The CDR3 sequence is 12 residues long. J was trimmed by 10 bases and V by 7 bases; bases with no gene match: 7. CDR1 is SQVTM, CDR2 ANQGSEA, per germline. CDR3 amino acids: CSATGGYREQFF. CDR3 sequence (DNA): TGCAGCGCGACAGGGGGCTATAGGGAGCAGTTCTTC.

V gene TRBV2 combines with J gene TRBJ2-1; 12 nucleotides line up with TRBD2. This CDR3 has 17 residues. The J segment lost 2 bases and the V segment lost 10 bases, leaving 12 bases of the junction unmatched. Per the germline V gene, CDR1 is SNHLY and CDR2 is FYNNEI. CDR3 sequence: CATRDRLAGVAYNEQFF. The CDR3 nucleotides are TGTGCCACCCGGGACAGACTAGCGGGAGTGGCCTACAATGAGCAGTTCTTC. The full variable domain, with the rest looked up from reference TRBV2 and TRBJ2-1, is EPEVTQTPSHQVTQMGQEVILRCVPISNHLYFYWYRQILGQKVEFLVSFYNNEISEKSEIFDDQFSVERPDGSNFTLKIRSTKLEDSAMYFCATRDRLAGVAYNEQFFGPGTRLTVL.

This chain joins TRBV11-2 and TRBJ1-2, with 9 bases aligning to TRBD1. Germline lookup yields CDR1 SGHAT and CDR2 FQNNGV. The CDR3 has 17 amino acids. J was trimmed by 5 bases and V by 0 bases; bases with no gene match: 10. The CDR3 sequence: CASSLDLGQGPGYGYTF. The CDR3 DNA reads TGTGCCAGCAGCTTAGATCTGGGACAGGGTCCGGGTTATGGCTACACCTTC.